Below, 8 T cell receptor beta chains from the same sample are listed, as sequenced in a study of T cell responses to AZD1222 COVID-19 vaccine. Only in-frame clones appear in the TCRdb table, and some are missing; sequencing was by immunoSEQ multiplex PCR. Of about 140,000 clones detected, approximately 92% appear once; the ten largest clones hold about 6.7%. The sample consisted of peripheral blood, taken 28 days after the second AZD1222 dose. Receptor source: an adult who received the AZD1222 COVID-19 vaccine.

The chain joins TRBV7-9 to TRBJ2-7; D unresolved. CDR1 is SEHNR, CDR2 FQNEAQ, per germline (reference sequence). V was shortened by 3 bases and J by 1 base, with 13 bases between the two germline ends. The CDR3 has 15 amino acids. The CDR3 DNA reads as TGTGCCAGCAGCTTCGCTCGGGTAACTTCCTACGAGCAGTACTTC. This sequence encodes CASSFARVTSYEQYF.

This chain uses TRBV24-1 with TRBJ1-2; D is unclear. The CDR3 is made up of 11 amino acids. The germline V gene has CDR1 KGHDR and CDR2 SFDVKD. Trimming took off 2 bases at V and 6 bases at J, with 3 bases between the two ends. CDR3 sequence (DNA): TGTGCCACCAGTGATTATAATGGCTACACCTTC. The encoded protein is CATSDYNGYTF.

The V gene is TRBV7-9, the J gene TRBJ1-6, with D unclear. This CDR3 region has 12 residues. Looked up from germline, CDR1 is SEHNR and CDR2 is FQNEAQ (reference sequence). V lost 4 bases to trimming and J lost 8 bases, with 6 bases between them. CDR3 in DNA: TGTGCCAGCAGCTCTACAGATTCACCCCTCCACTTT. Residues: CASSSTDSPLHF. The variable domain in full, with the rest retrieved from reference TRBV7-9 and TRBJ1-6, is DTGVSQNPRHKITKRGQNVTFRCDPISEHNRLYWYRQTLGQGPEFLTYFQNEAQLEKSRLLSDRFSAERPKGSFSTLEIQRTEQGDSAMYLCASSSTDSPLHFGNGTRLTVT.

V is TRBV11-2 and J is TRBJ2-7, with D perhaps matching TRBD1 (6 bases). Looked up from germline, CDR1 is SGHAT and CDR2 is FQNNGV. This CDR3 has 15 residues. Trimming took off 5 bases at V and 2 bases at J, with 16 bases between the two ends. CDR3 in DNA: TGTGCCAGCAGCCTAGGGACAAGGGGTCCCTACGAGCAGTACTTC. Its translation: CASSLGTRGPYEQYF.

V gene TRBV4-1 combines with J gene TRBJ1-2; tentatively, D is TRBD1 (6 bases). Germline CDR1 MGHRA, CDR2 YSYEKL. V was shortened by 1 base and J by 4 bases, with 13 bases between the two germline ends. The CDR3 sequence is 15 residues long. Here the CDR3 reads CASSQGWGRAYGYTF. DNA for the CDR3: TGCGCCAGCAGCCAAGGGTGGGGGCGGGCCTATGGCTACACCTTC.

Only one count was recorded for this clone. V usage is TRBV19 and J usage is TRBJ1-2; TRBD1 might be the D (6 bases). Germline assignment: CDR1 LNHDA and CDR2 SQIVND (reference sequence). The CDR3 length is 14 residues. Trimming took 7 bases from V and 4 from J, leaving 16 bases between them. CDR3 residues: CASKTGQHTYGYTF. Written as DNA, the CDR3 is TGTGCCAGTAAAACCGGACAGCATACCTATGGCTACACCTTC.

Here the CDR3 DNA reads TGCGCCAGCAGCTTGTCCGGACTAGAGCAGTACTTC. It is translated as CASSLSGLEQYF. The gene calls are TRBV5-1 and TRBJ2-7, with a tentative D call TRBD2 (6 bases). The V and J ends lost 1 base and 7 bases respectively, with 9 bases between them. The CDR3 has 12 residues. From germline, CDR1 is SGHRS and CDR2 YFSETQ.

The J gene is TRBJ1-5, the V gene TRBV6-2 or TRBV6-3; D is ambiguous. CDR3 length: 13 residues. CDR1 is MNHEY and CDR2 is SVGEGT in the germline V gene. V was trimmed by 2 bases and J by 5 bases, leaving 7 bases between them. As DNA, the CDR3 is TGTGCCAGCAGTTACGACGGGGATCAGCCCCAGCATTTT. This gives the protein CASSYDGDQPQHF.